These T cell receptor beta chains were read from a single sample in a study of cytomegalovirus exposure and HLA in healthy donors. The protocol was immunoSEQ multiplex PCR, while the TCRdb copy is restricted to in-frame clones and leaves out a portion. The sample lists tens of thousands of clones; 85% to 95% were seen once. Sequencing input: PBMCs. The receptors here all came from a man between 18 and 35 years old in good health and CMV-seropositive. Each CDR3 is given with its conserved first and last residue. The order of the fields is D gene, clone size, V gene, J gene, CDR3 DNA, CDR3 protein. The D gene is left open where the match is weak. The size entry is marked missing in some rows and otherwise reads once, few, many or a size class.

D: TRBD1
size: NA
V: TRBV7-9
J: TRBJ1-4
DNA: TGTGCCAGCAGCTTAGACGACAGGGGTGACGAAAAACTGTTTTTT
CDR3: CASSLDDRGDEKLFF

D: TRBD1
size: NA
V: TRBV6-5
J: TRBJ2-3
DNA: TGTGCCAGCAGTTGGGGGACAGGGGGCACAGATACGCAGTATTTT
CDR3: CASSWGTGGTDTQYF

D: NA
size: NA
V: TRBV19
J: TRBJ1-1
DNA: TGTGCCAGTACTGTTCCGGGAACCTGGGGCACTGAAGCTTTCTTT
CDR3: CASTVPGTWGTEAFF

D: NA
size: NA
V: TRBV5-1
J: TRBJ2-1
DNA: TGCGCCAGCAGCTTGGGTGACAGCCAGGGGCACAATGAGCAGTTCTTC
CDR3: CASSLGDSQGHNEQFF

D: TRBD1
size: NA
V: TRBV4-1
J: TRBJ2-1
DNA: TGCGCCAGCAGCCAAGTTCAGACAGGGGGCCCTTCCTACAATGAGCAGTTCTTC
CDR3: CASSQVQTGGPSYNEQFF

D: NA
size: NA
V: TRBV19
J: TRBJ2-1
DNA: TGTGCCAGTAGTATAGTTTCCCGGGGGTGGAACAATGAGCAGTTCTTC
CDR3: CASSIVSRGWNNEQFF

D: TRBD1
size: NA
V: TRBV4-1
J: TRBJ1-4
DNA: TGCGCCAGCAGCCCCCGACAGGGAAGCGAGAAACTGTTTTTT
CDR3: CASSPRQGSEKLFF

D: NA
size: few
V: TRBV11-2
J: TRBJ2-5
DNA: TGTGCCAGCAGCTTGGGGGCCCAAGAGACCCAGTACTTC
CDR3: CASSLGAQETQYF

D: NA
size: NA
V: TRBV4-2
J: TRBJ1-3
DNA: TGTGCCAGCAGCCAAGATTGGGGAGGCAGGTGGGGAAACACCATATATTTT
CDR3: CASSQDWGGRWGNTIYF

D: TRBD2
size: NA
V: TRBV7-3
J: TRBJ2-5
DNA: TGTGCCAGCAGCCGATCCGGGACTAGCGGGGGAGAGACCCAGTACTTC
CDR3: CASSRSGTSGGETQYF

D: TRBD1
size: NA
V: TRBV2
J: TRBJ2-2
DNA: TGTGCCAGCGGCCGACAGGGGACCAACACCGGGGAGCTGTTTTTT
CDR3: CASGRQGTNTGELFF

D: TRBD2
size: NA
V: TRBV28
J: TRBJ2-7
DNA: TGTGCCAGCAGTTTACCGAGCGGGAGGGTAACTAGCGAGCAGTACTTC
CDR3: CASSLPSGRVTSEQYF

D: NA
size: NA
V: TRBV18
J: TRBJ1-1
DNA: TGTGCCAGCTCACCCACAGGGTCACTGAACACTGAAGCTTTCTTT
CDR3: CASSPTGSLNTEAFF

D: NA
size: NA
V: TRBV5-1
J: TRBJ1-4
DNA: TGCGCCAGCAGCTTTGGACAGACTGAAAAACTGTTTTTT
CDR3: CASSFGQTEKLFF

D: NA
size: NA
V: TRBV7-6
J: TRBJ1-1
DNA: TGTGCCAGCAGCGCTAGGCGGGGCGAGGTTGAAGCTTTCTTT
CDR3: CASSARRGEVEAFF

D: TRBD1
size: NA
V: TRBV6-5
J: TRBJ2-7
DNA: TGTGCCAGCAGCCTAAGCGGGACAGGGATCTACGAGCAGTACTTC
CDR3: CASSLSGTGIYEQYF

D: NA
size: NA
V: TRBV5-1
J: TRBJ2-5
DNA: TGCGCCAGCAGTCGAGCTCAGGGCAGAGAGACCCAGTACTTC
CDR3: CASSRAQGRETQYF

D: NA
size: NA
V: TRBV6-1
J: TRBJ2-1
DNA: TGTGCCAGCAGTGAAACTAGTTTGACGTTTCAGTTCTTC
CDR3: CASSETSLTFQFF

D: TRBD2
size: NA
V: TRBV6-5
J: TRBJ2-1
DNA: TGTGCCAGCGGGTCTAGCGGGATGGGAAATGAGCAGTTCTTC
CDR3: CASGSSGMGNEQFF

D: TRBD1
size: NA
V: TRBV4-2
J: TRBJ2-7
DNA: TGTGCCAGCAGCCAAGTCCGGGACAGGGGACACGAGCAGTACTTC
CDR3: CASSQVRDRGHEQYF

D: NA
size: few
V: TRBV29-1
J: TRBJ2-7
DNA: TGCAGCGTTGTCTGGACACTGTATAACGAGCAGTACTTC
CDR3: CSVVWTLYNEQYF

D: TRBD2
size: NA
V: TRBV5-1
J: TRBJ2-1
DNA: TGCGCCAGCAGCTTTAGCGGGAACGTCTACAATGAGCAGTTCTTC
CDR3: CASSFSGNVYNEQFF

D: NA
size: NA
V: TRBV5-6
J: TRBJ1-2
DNA: TGTGCCAGCAGCTTGTGGCCAGCGGCGAGCGGCTACACCTTC
CDR3: CASSLWPAASGYTF

D: NA
size: NA
V: TRBV18
J: TRBJ2-3
DNA: TGTGCCAGCTCACCAAACGGGGGAGGCACCACAGATACGCAGTATTTT
CDR3: CASSPNGGGTTDTQYF

D: TRBD2
size: once
V: TRBV7-9
J: TRBJ2-7
DNA: TGTGCCAGCAGCCCACTAGCGGGAGGGGCCTACGAGCAGTACTTC
CDR3: CASSPLAGGAYEQYF

D: NA
size: NA
V: TRBV11-1
J: TRBJ2-3
DNA: TGTGCCAGCAGCTGGGCAGCTAGCACAGATACGCAGTATTTT
CDR3: CASSWAASTDTQYF

D: TRBD1
size: NA
V: TRBV6-1
J: TRBJ2-2
DNA: TGTGCCGGACAGGGGGCGTACACCGGGGAGCTGTTTTTT
CDR3: CAGQGAYTGELFF

D: TRBD1
size: NA
V: TRBV6-1
J: TRBJ2-7
DNA: TGTGCCAGCAGTGAGGGACAGGGTCCATCCTACGAGCAGTACTTC
CDR3: CASSEGQGPSYEQYF

D: TRBD1
size: NA
V: TRBV6-5
J: TRBJ2-7
DNA: TGTGCCAGCAGTAAAGGACAGGGGGTCTCCTACGAGCAGTACTTC
CDR3: CASSKGQGVSYEQYF

D: TRBD2
size: NA
V: TRBV29-1
J: TRBJ2-3
DNA: TGCAGCGCGAATCTTATAGCGGGAGGCTCCACAGATACGCAGTATTTT
CDR3: CSANLIAGGSTDTQYF

D: NA
size: once
V: TRBV29-1
J: TRBJ2-7
DNA: TGCAGCGTTGAAGATCTTCCCGGCGAGCAGTACTTC
CDR3: CSVEDLPGEQYF

D: NA
size: NA
V: TRBV28
J: TRBJ2-5
DNA: TGTGCCAGCAGTTTAACAGGGCGGCCAGGAGAGACCCAGTACTTC
CDR3: CASSLTGRPGETQYF

D: NA
size: NA
V: TRBV11-2
J: TRBJ1-2
DNA: TGTGCCAGCAGGCCGTTCCGTTCAGGGGACGGAGTCCATGGCTACACCTTC
CDR3: CASRPFRSGDGVHGYTF

D: TRBD1
size: NA
V: TRBV18
J: TRBJ2-2
DNA: TGTGCCAGCTCACCGGACAGGACCAACACCGGGGAGCTGTTTTTT
CDR3: CASSPDRTNTGELFF

D: TRBD1
size: NA
V: TRBV6-5
J: TRBJ2-7
DNA: TGTGCCAGCACACCAGACAGGGCGTCAGTCGTGCAGTACTTC
CDR3: CASTPDRASVVQYF

D: TRBD2
size: once
V: TRBV4-2
J: TRBJ2-2
DNA: TGTGCCAGCAGCGGACTAGCGGGGAACACCGGGGAGCTGTTTTTT
CDR3: CASSGLAGNTGELFF

D: NA
size: NA
V: TRBV5-6
J: TRBJ1-2
DNA: TGTGCCAGCAGCCCGAAGGGACAATTTAATTATGGCTACACCTTC
CDR3: CASSPKGQFNYGYTF

D: TRBD2
size: NA
V: TRBV6-1
J: TRBJ2-7
DNA: TGTGCCAGCACCCCGAAGCCGGGGGGGGAGCAGTACTTC
CDR3: CASTPKPGGEQYF

D: NA
size: NA
V: TRBV5-1
J: TRBJ1-1
DNA: TGCGCCAGCAGCGGAACCACGGACACTATGAACACTGAAGCTTTCTTT
CDR3: CASSGTTDTMNTEAFF

D: TRBD2
size: NA
V: TRBV5-1
J: TRBJ2-3
DNA: TGCGCCAGCAGATCGGCTAGCGGGACTAGCACAGATACGCAGTATTTT
CDR3: CASRSASGTSTDTQYF

D: NA
size: once
V: TRBV14
J: TRBJ2-7
DNA: TGTGCCAGCAGCCAAGAAACGGGAGTGGGTTACGAGCAGTACTTC
CDR3: CASSQETGVGYEQYF

D: TRBD1
size: NA
V: TRBV5-1
J: TRBJ2-6
DNA: TGCGCCAGCAGCTTGGGGGCCGGGACAGCTGGGGCCAACGTCCTGACTTTC
CDR3: CASSLGAGTAGANVLTF

D: TRBD1
size: NA
V: TRBV11-3
J: TRBJ2-5
DNA: TGTGCCAGCAGCTCCGGGACAGGGGAAGAGACCCAGTACTTC
CDR3: CASSSGTGEETQYF

D: TRBD1
size: NA
V: TRBV11-2
J: TRBJ2-7
DNA: TGTGCCAGCAGCTTAGAACAGCAGGGGGCGTACGAGCAGTACTTC
CDR3: CASSLEQQGAYEQYF

D: TRBD1
size: NA
V: TRBV27
J: TRBJ2-7
DNA: TGTGCCAGCAGTTCTCGGACAGGATCCTACGAGCAGTACTTC
CDR3: CASSSRTGSYEQYF

D: TRBD1
size: NA
V: TRBV5-5
J: TRBJ2-7
DNA: TGTGCCAGCAGCTTGGCCCTAGGGACAGGCACCTACGAGCAGTACTTC
CDR3: CASSLALGTGTYEQYF

D: TRBD2
size: NA
V: TRBV19
J: TRBJ2-1
DNA: TGTGCCAGTAATAGCGGGACTGGCTACAATGAGCAGTTCTTC
CDR3: CASNSGTGYNEQFF

D: TRBD1
size: few
V: TRBV19
J: TRBJ1-5
DNA: TGTGCCAGTAGTATCTACAGGGGAGAACCTCAGCCCCAGCATTTT
CDR3: CASSIYRGEPQPQHF

D: TRBD1
size: NA
V: TRBV6-4
J: TRBJ2-5
DNA: TGTGCCAGCAGTGAGGGACAGAGTTCGGAGACCCAGTACTTC
CDR3: CASSEGQSSETQYF

D: TRBD1
size: NA
V: TRBV19
J: TRBJ1-1
DNA: TGTGCCGCCCAAGGACAGGGCTACACTGAAGCTTTCTTT
CDR3: CAAQGQGYTEAFF

D: NA
size: NA
V: TRBV19
J: TRBJ1-1
DNA: TGTGCCAGTAGTGACGGACAGATAAACACTGAAGCTTTCTTT
CDR3: CASSDGQINTEAFF

D: TRBD2
size: NA
V: TRBV27
J: TRBJ2-1
DNA: TGTGCCAGCAGTTTACCTGGGGGAGGGCCCCACAATGAGCAGTTCTTC
CDR3: CASSLPGGGPHNEQFF

D: TRBD2
size: NA
V: TRBV4-2
J: TRBJ2-7
DNA: TGTGCCAGCAGCCAAGAACTAGCGGGGGTCAACGAGCAGTACTTC
CDR3: CASSQELAGVNEQYF

D: TRBD1
size: NA
V: TRBV10-3
J: TRBJ2-3
DNA: TGTGCCATCAGTGAATTCTCATCGGGCAGGGGGTACACAGATACGCAGTATTTT
CDR3: CAISEFSSGRGYTDTQYF

D: TRBD2
size: NA
V: TRBV11-2
J: TRBJ2-1
DNA: TGTGCCAGCAGCATGACTAGCGGGGTTTTGGGTGAGCAGTTCTTC
CDR3: CASSMTSGVLGEQFF

D: NA
size: once
V: TRBV28
J: TRBJ2-3
DNA: TGTGCCAGCAGTATAGCCGGCGGGAGCACAGATACGCAGTATTTT
CDR3: CASSIAGGSTDTQYF